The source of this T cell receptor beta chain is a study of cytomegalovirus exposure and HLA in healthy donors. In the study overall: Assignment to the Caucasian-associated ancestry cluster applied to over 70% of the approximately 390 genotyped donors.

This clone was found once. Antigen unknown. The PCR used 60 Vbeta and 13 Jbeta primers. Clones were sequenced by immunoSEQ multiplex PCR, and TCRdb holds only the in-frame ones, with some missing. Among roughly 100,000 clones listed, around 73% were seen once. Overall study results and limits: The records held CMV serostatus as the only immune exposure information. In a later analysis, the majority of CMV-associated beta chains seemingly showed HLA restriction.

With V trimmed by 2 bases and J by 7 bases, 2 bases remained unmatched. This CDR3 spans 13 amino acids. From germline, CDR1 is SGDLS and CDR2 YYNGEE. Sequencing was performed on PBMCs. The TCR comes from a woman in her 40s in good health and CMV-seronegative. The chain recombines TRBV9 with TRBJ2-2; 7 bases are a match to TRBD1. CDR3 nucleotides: TGTGCCAGCAGCGTCAGGGGGAACGGGGAGCTGTTTTTT. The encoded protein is CASSVRGNGELFF.